These 25 T cell receptor beta chains originate from one sample sequenced in a study of blood T cell repertoires in COVID-19. Some clones are missing from TCRdb's copy, which holds only in-frame ones; the method was immunoSEQ multiplex PCR. The data hold 95,000 to 150,000 clones, with 55% to 75% observed a single time. Input material: peripheral blood. Every receptor here comes from a human donor with acute or convalescent COVID-19. The donor label of this sample is uncertain.

In its sample, this clone was seen once. The chain carries TRBV6-5 and TRBJ2-7, with 9 bases lining up with TRBD1. CDR1 MNHEY and CDR2 SVGAGI come from the germline V gene. Trimming removed 7 bases from V and 2 bases from J; junction bases left unmatched: 6. The CDR3 length is 14 residues. The CDR3 sequence: CASNPGQGPYEQYF. CDR3 nucleotide sequence: TGTGCCAGCAACCCGGGACAGGGACCCTACGAGCAGTACTTC.

This clone appeared a single time. The chain uses TRBV19 and TRBJ2-4; 8 positions match TRBD2. Germline CDR1 is LNHDA and CDR2 is SQIVND (reference sequence). The length of the CDR3 is 14 residues. The V gene end was trimmed by 6 bases and the J gene end by 6 bases; junction bases not matched to a gene: 7. For the CDR3, the DNA is TGTGCCAGTAGCACAGGGACTAGGGGAAACATTCAGTACTTC. It encodes CASSTGTRGNIQYF.

CDR3 bases: TGTGCCAGCAGTGGAACGTGGGGGGATAGCAATCAGCCCCAGCATTTT. This gives the protein CASSGTWGDSNQPQHF. The V gene is TRBV25-1, the J gene TRBJ1-5; the D gene is possibly TRBD1 (5 bases). The V gene lost 4 bases and the J gene lost 0 bases, with 13 bases spanning the gap. Germline CDR1 and CDR2: MGHDK and SYGVNS. The CDR3 loop spans 16 amino acids.

This chain uses TRBV7-9 with TRBJ1-5, with D maybe TRBD1 (6 bases). The CDR3 runs 13 residues. V shed 2 bases and J shed 5 bases, with 7 bases lying between them. The germline V gene encodes CDR1 SEHNR and CDR2 FQNEAQ (reference sequence). The CDR3 loop is CASSLSGDQPQHF. The CDR3 DNA is TGTGCCAGCAGCTTATCAGGGGATCAGCCCCAGCATTTT.

This rearrangement joins TRBV18 to TRBJ2-7; a weak D match, TRBD2 (5 bases). Per the germline V gene, CDR1 is KGHSH and CDR2 is LQKENI. Trimming removed 1 base at V and 6 bases at J, with 10 bases between. The CDR3 is 13 residues long. CDR3 in DNA: TGTGCCAGCTCACCACTACAAGGAGGCGAGCAGTACGTC. It codes for CASSPLQGGEQYV.

The genes are TRBV29-1 and TRBJ1-1, with D perhaps matching TRBD1 (6 bases). The V gene lost 7 bases and the J gene lost 1 base, with 13 bases spanning the gap. CDR1 is SQVTM and CDR2 is ANQGSEA in the germline V gene. This CDR3 is built from 13 residues. CDR3 sequence (DNA): TGCAGCGGGCGACAGGCGCCGAACACTGAAGCTTTCTTT. Translated, it gives CSGRQAPNTEAFF.

This clone was seen a handful of times. The chain joins TRBV3-1 (or the pseudogene TRBV3-2) to TRBJ2-2, with a tentative D call TRBD1 (6 bases). The germline V and J ends were trimmed by 7 bases and 0 bases, with 12 bases remaining between them. CDR3 length equals 15 residues. Germline V gives CDR1 LGHDT, CDR2 YNNKEL (reference sequence). The CDR3 loop is CASTQGGTNTGELFF. The CDR3 bases are TGTGCCAGCACACAGGGCGGAACGAACACCGGGGAGCTGTTTTTT.

The V and J genes are TRBV30 and TRBJ2-3; maybe TRBD2 (5 bases). In germline, CDR1 is GTSNPN, CDR2 SVGIG (reference sequence). Deletions cut 0 bases from V and 6 bases from J, with 10 bases between. This CDR3 spans 13 amino acids. CDR3 loop: CAWSVQGGDTQYF. The CDR3 DNA is TGTGCCTGGAGTGTACAAGGCGGGGATACGCAGTATTTT.

The chain links TRBV4-1 to TRBJ1-5; tentative D call: TRBD1 (5 bases). V was trimmed by 0 bases and J by 4 bases, leaving 7 bases between them. Germline assignment: CDR1 MGHRA and CDR2 YSYEKL. The CDR3 sequence is 14 residues long. CDR3 region: CASSQETVNQPQHF. In DNA, the CDR3 is TGCGCCAGCAGCCAAGAGACAGTTAATCAGCCCCAGCATTTT.

V usage is TRBV11-2 and J usage is TRBJ2-7; D not certain. The CDR3 loop spans 14 amino acids. V lost 6 bases to trimming and J lost 0 bases, with 12 bases between them. Germline V gene data show CDR1 as SGHAT and CDR2 as FQNNGV. The CDR3 region has the DNA TGTGCCAGCAGTTACCCCACTCGCTCCTACGAGCAGTACTTC. Translated: CASSYPTRSYEQYF.

V is TRBV5-1 and J is TRBJ1-4, with 8 bases aligning to TRBD1. CDR3 length: 21 residues. After removal of 4 bases from V and 4 bases from J, the junction contained 24 bases not matched to a gene. Per the germline V gene, CDR1 is SGHRS and CDR2 is YFSETQ. CDR3 coding DNA: TGCGCCAGCAGCCGTTGGGACACGACAGGGGACCTCTTAACTAGTAATGAAAAACTGTTTTTT. Its translation: CASSRWDTTGDLLTSNEKLFF. Looking up the rest from reference TRBV5-1 and TRBJ1-4 gives the full variable domain: KAGVTQTPRYLIKTRGQQVTLSCSPISGHRSVSWYQQTPGQGLQFLFEYFSETQRNKGNFPGRFSGRQFSNSRSEMNVSTLELGDSALYLCASSRWDTTGDLLTSNEKLFFGSGTQLSVL.

This clone was seen a handful of times. As DNA, the CDR3 is TGTGCCAGTAGTATAGGAGCCGGCTATGGCTACACCTTC. As protein: CASSIGAGYGYTF. The J gene is TRBJ1-2, the V gene TRBV19; D gene uncertain. Trimming took off 1 base at V and 4 bases at J, with 7 bases between the two ends. This CDR3 comprises 13 residues. CDR1 LNHDA and CDR2 SQIVND come from the germline V gene (reference sequence).

This clone appeared a few times. The chain has TRBV30 and TRBJ1-1; 9 nucleotides align to TRBD1. V dropped 3 bases and J dropped 4; count of bases not matched to a gene: 6. Germline V gene sequence: CDR1 GTSNPN, CDR2 SVGIG (reference sequence). The CDR3 is 14 residues long. CDR3 sequence (DNA): TGTGCCTGGAGGCGGGGGACAGGGCTCACTGAAGCTTTCTTT. Translated, it gives CAWRRGTGLTEAFF.

The chain combines TRBV5-6 with TRBJ1-1; TRBD1 is a possible D gene (5 bases). Between the trimmed V and J ends, which lost 2 bases and 6 bases, there was a span of 11 bases. The germline V gene has CDR1 SGHDT and CDR2 YYEEEE. The CDR3 runs 13 residues. The CDR3 nucleotides read TGTGCCAGCAGCTTCTCCAGGGCCCCTGAAGCTTTCTTT. Protein product: CASSFSRAPEAFF.

This clone was seen repeatedly, ten times or more. The chain employs TRBV4-2 and TRBJ2-5; D possibly corresponds to TRBD1 (6 bases). V was pared by 0 bases and J by 2 bases, with 13 bases between. The CDR3 loop spans 16 amino acids. Germline V gene lookup returns CDR1 LGHNA and CDR2 YNFKEQ. For the CDR3, the DNA is TGTGCCAGCAGCCAAGATCAGGGCCAGGGGCAAGAGACCCAGTACTTC. Translation gives CASSQDQGQGQETQYF.

The genes are TRBV7-9 and TRBJ1-2; D is unclear. Germline V lookup: CDR1 SEHNR, CDR2 FQNEAQ (reference sequence). The CDR3 is 14 residues long. V lost 5 bases and J lost 3, with 13 bases in between. CDR3 DNA: TGTGCCAGCAGCCCTCAGCAGGCCCACTATGGCTACACCTTC. This translates into CASSPQQAHYGYTF.

This chain's CDR3 is CASSLVEGGYTF. In nucleotides, the CDR3 is TGTGCCAGCAGCTTAGTCGAGGGTGGCTACACCTTC. The chain couples TRBV11-2 to TRBJ1-2, with D unresolved. Germline V gene sequence: CDR1 SGHAT, CDR2 FQNNGV. The V end was cut by 1 base, the J end by 7 bases, with 7 bases between. The CDR3 has 12 amino acids.

The rearrangement joins TRBV7-2 to TRBJ1-2; TRBD1 aligns across 7 bases. After removal of 2 bases from V and 3 bases from J, the junction contained 3 bases not matched to a gene. The CDR3 spans 14 residues. Germline-derived CDR1 and CDR2 are SGHTA and FQGNSA. DNA for the CDR3: TGTGCCAGCAGCTTACGCACAGGGGACTATGGCTACACCTTC. This translates into CASSLRTGDYGYTF.

The CDR3 nucleotides read TGTGCCAGCAGCGACCGACAGGTGTTACGGGGCAATCAGCCCCAGCATTTT. This translates into CASSDRQVLRGNQPQHF. V is TRBV12-1 and J is TRBJ1-5; TRBD1, the table's D call, lacks a check against the DNA. TRBV12-1 has pseudogene status. The CDR3 runs 17 residues.

This rearrangement joins TRBV6-5 to TRBJ1-6; D perhaps matches TRBD1 (6 bases). The CDR3 extends over 14 amino acids. V lost 6 bases to trimming and J lost 9 bases, with 15 bases between them. CDR1 MNHEY and CDR2 SVGAGI come from the germline V gene. CDR3 sequence (DNA): TGTGCCAGCAGACGCCAGGGGAGTGGTTCACCCCTCCACTTT. Translated, it gives CASRRQGSGSPLHF.

This chain joins TRBV5-1 and TRBJ2-1; TRBD2 aligns across 8 bases. Germline lookup yields CDR1 SGHRS and CDR2 YFSETQ. The V gene end was trimmed by 4 bases and the J gene end by 0 bases; junction bases not matched to a gene: 3. The CDR3 length is 15 residues. The CDR3 reads CASSPAGGSYNEQFF. The CDR3, as DNA: TGCGCCAGCAGCCCTGCGGGGGGCTCCTACAATGAGCAGTTCTTC.

The V and J genes are TRBV30 and TRBJ1-2; 7 bases are a match to TRBD1. Germline values: CDR1 GTSNPN, CDR2 SVGIG (reference sequence). V gave up 3 bases and J gave up 10 bases; unmatched junction bases: 20. The CDR3 covers 16 residues. The CDR3 coding sequence is TGTGCCTGGAGGTACTGGGACAGCGAATTCAAAGAGGTCTACACCTTC. The encoded protein is CAWRYWDSEFKEVYTF. The full variable domain, completed using reference TRBV30 and TRBJ1-2, is SQTIHQWPATLVQPVGSPLSLECTVEGTSNPNLYWYRQAAGRGLQLLFYSVGIGQISSEVPQNLSASRPQDRQFILSSKKLLLSDSGFYLCAWRYWDSEFKEVYTFGSGTRLTVV.

Only one count was recorded for this clone. The chain uses TRBV13 and TRBJ1-2; the match to TRBD1 covers 7 bases. This CDR3 is 14 amino acids long. J was trimmed by 4 bases and V by 5 bases; bases with no gene match: 7. The germline CDR1 and CDR2 sequences are PRHDT and FYEKMQ (reference sequence). The chain's CDR3 is CASSVMRDSYGYTF. For the CDR3, the DNA is TGTGCCAGCAGCGTAATGCGGGACAGCTATGGCTACACCTTC.

The chain has TRBV19 and TRBJ1-1; TRBD1 aligns across 9 bases. Germline assignment: CDR1 LNHDA and CDR2 SQIVND (reference sequence). Trimming at V came to 5 bases and at J to 0 bases, leaving 4 bases not matched to a gene. The CDR3 is 15 residues long. CDR3 nucleotide sequence: TGTGCCAGTAGTTTGGGGACAGGGTTGAACACTGAAGCTTTCTTT. This encodes CASSLGTGLNTEAFF.

The V gene is TRBV5-6, the J gene TRBJ1-1; possible D gene TRBD1, 5 bases. CDR1 SGHDT and CDR2 YYEEEE come from the germline V gene. Trimming cost V 0 bases and J 1 base, with 10 bases left between them. The CDR3 spans 15 residues. CDR3 sequence: CASSLGQGGNTEAFF. The CDR3 nucleotides are TGTGCCAGCAGCTTGGGGCAGGGAGGGAACACTGAAGCTTTCTTT.